The 28 T cell receptor beta chains in this list originate from one sample, sequenced in a study of T cell responses to AZD1222 COVID-19 vaccine. Using immunoSEQ multiplex PCR, the repertoire was profiled, and TCRdb retains in-frame clones only, with some absent. The sample shows about 140,000 clones, roughly nine tenths of them seen only once. Specimen: peripheral blood, collected 28 days after the second AZD1222 dose. Receptors originate from an adult who received the AZD1222 COVID-19 vaccine.

The V gene is TRBV29-1, the J gene TRBJ2-3; D is possibly TRBD2 (5 bases). CDR3 length: 13 residues. CDR1 is SQVTM and CDR2 is ANQGSEA in the germline V gene. The V gene lost 3 bases and the J gene lost 2 bases, with 9 bases spanning the gap. The CDR3 region is CSVDGLATDTQYF. The CDR3 DNA reads as TGCAGCGTTGACGGTCTAGCCACAGATACGCAGTATTTT.

The J gene is TRBJ1-2, the V gene TRBV14, with D unclear. This CDR3 is built from 13 residues. The V and J ends lost 0 bases and 6 bases respectively, with 8 bases between them. Germline V gene data show CDR1 as SGHDN and CDR2 as FVKESK. CDR3 coding DNA: TGTGCCAGCAGCCAAGATTGGCTAGATGGCTACACCTTC. It encodes CASSQDWLDGYTF. The complete variable domain, with remaining parts taken from reference TRBV14 and TRBJ1-2, reads EAGVTQFPSHSVIEKGQTVTLRCDPISGHDNLYWYRRVMGKEIKFLLHFVKESKQDESGMPNNRFLAERTGGTYSTLKVQPAELEDSGVYFCASSQDWLDGYTFGSGTRLTVV.

This rearrangement joins TRBV28 to TRBJ1-5; D is ambiguous. The CDR3 covers 13 residues. V was pared by 4 bases and J by 3 bases, with 7 bases between. The germline V gene encodes CDR1 MDHEN and CDR2 SYDVKM. The CDR3 region has the DNA TGTGCCAGCAGTTCGCACGACAATCAGCCCCAGCATTTT. The encoded protein is CASSSHDNQPQHF. Filled out from reference TRBV28 and TRBJ1-5, the complete variable domain reads DVKVTQSSRYLVKRTGEKVFLECVQDMDHENMFWYRQDPGLGLRLIYFSYDVKMKEKGDIPEGYSVSREKKERFSLILESASTNQTSMYLCASSSHDNQPQHFGDGTRLSIL.

V and J are TRBV25-1 and TRBJ2-1, with TRBD1 identical over 9 bases. The length of the CDR3 is 16 residues. Trimming took 1 base from V and 5 from J; bases not matched to a gene: 6. Germline values: CDR1 MGHDK, CDR2 SYGVNS. CDR3 nucleotides: TGTGCCAGCAGTGAATTTAGGGGACAGGGTCACAATGAGCAGTTCTTC. As protein: CASSEFRGQGHNEQFF.

J is TRBJ1-1 and V is TRBV7-2; 7 bases fit TRBD1. J lost 6 bases, V lost 5 bases, and 12 bases had no gene match. CDR1 and CDR2 (germline): SGHTA, FQGNSA. The CDR3 loop spans 15 amino acids. The CDR3 sequence is CASSREGQAAAEAFF. In DNA form, the CDR3 reads TGTGCCAGCAGCAGAGAAGGACAGGCTGCCGCTGAAGCTTTCTTT.

The V and J genes are TRBV4-3 and TRBJ2-5, with a possible D match to TRBD2 (6 bases). The CDR3 is 16 amino acids. In germline, CDR1 is LGHNA, CDR2 YSLEER. V lost 1 base and J 1 base, leaving 13 bases between the germline ends. Written as DNA, the CDR3 is TGCGCCAGCAGCCAAGGAGGTGGCGGGGCCCAAGAGACCCAGTACTTC. Protein: CASSQGGGGAQETQYF.

The chain links TRBV3-1 (or the pseudogene TRBV3-2) to TRBJ1-6; no clear D. Trimming removed 0 bases from V and 8 bases from J, with 14 bases in between. Per the germline V gene, CDR1 is LGHDT and CDR2 is YNNKEL (reference sequence). This CDR3 is 16 amino acids long. The CDR3 DNA sequence: TGTGCCAGCAGCCAAGACGGGGTTTTAATGGATTCACCCCTCCACTTT. Its protein is CASSQDGVLMDSPLHF.

The gene calls are TRBV7-2 and TRBJ1-5; TRBD1 matches at 7 bases. This CDR3 comprises 14 residues. From germline, CDR1 is SGHTA and CDR2 FQGNSA. V lost 5 bases, J lost 4 bases, and 5 bases stayed unmatched. The CDR3 loop is CASSRKGQNQPQHF. DNA of the CDR3: TGTGCCAGCAGCCGTAAGGGACAGAATCAGCCCCAGCATTTT.

The chain combines TRBV5-1 with TRBJ2-5, with 12 bases fitting TRBD2. The germline CDR1 and CDR2 sequences are SGHRS and YFSETQ. Germline trimming cut 5 bases from V and 1 base from J; bases unmatched to any gene: 18. The CDR3 has 20 residues. The CDR3 coding sequence is TGCGCCAGCAGACCCGACGCCGCCGGACTAGCGGGGCTCGGCCAAGAGACCCAGTACTTC. Protein sequence: CASRPDAAGLAGLGQETQYF.

V and J are TRBV7-2 and TRBJ2-3, with D possibly TRBD2 on 6 matching bases. CDR3 length equals 16 residues. Trimming removed 1 base from V and 3 bases from J, with 14 bases in between. Germline V gene data show CDR1 as SGHTA and CDR2 as FQGNSA. The CDR3 DNA is TGTGCCAGCAGCTTAGGAGTGGGAGGTATAACAGATACGCAGTATTTT. Translation: CASSLGVGGITDTQYF.

This chain joins TRBV6-5 and TRBJ1-5; TRBD1 matches at 11 bases. The CDR3 covers 15 residues. Germline loops: CDR1 MNHEY, CDR2 SVGAGI. The junction had 8 bases not matched to a gene; V was cut back by 6 bases and J by 7 bases. For the CDR3, the DNA is TGTGCCAGCAGCTGGGGACAGGGGGGCGGACAGCCCCAGCATTTT. It is translated as CASSWGQGGGQPQHF.

This rearrangement joins TRBV6-5 to TRBJ1-1; unclear D gene. Germline V lookup: CDR1 MNHEY, CDR2 SVGAGI. The CDR3 runs 14 residues. Trimming left V 8 bases short and J 5 bases short, with 18 bases between. The CDR3 sequence is CASARAGRGTEAFF. As DNA, the CDR3 is TGTGCCAGCGCTAGAGCGGGGAGAGGGACTGAAGCTTTCTTT.

The rearrangement uses TRBV6-2 or TRBV6-3 and TRBJ2-3, with D perhaps TRBD1 or TRBD2 (5 bases each). The CDR3 is made up of 15 amino acids. The germline gives CDR1 MNHEY, CDR2 SVGEGT. The V gene lost 4 bases and the J gene lost 1 base, with 12 bases spanning the gap. CDR3 region: CASSLGPAGTDTQYF. The CDR3 DNA reads TGTGCCAGCAGTTTGGGACCCGCCGGCACAGATACGCAGTATTTT.

The count of this clone is one. The rearrangement joins TRBV4-3 to TRBJ2-6, with 8 positions matching TRBD1. Germline V CDR1 and CDR2: LGHNA, YSLEER. There are 18 residues in the CDR3. V lost 0 bases and J lost 2; bases outside the gene matches: 6. CDR3 in DNA: TGCGCCAGCAGCCAAGATCCCCAGGGGGCGACTGGGGCCAACGTCCTGACTTTC. Translating it yields CASSQDPQGATGANVLTF.

This chain joins TRBV19 and TRBJ1-5, with TRBD1 matching over 9 bases. Trimming took 8 bases from V and 0 from J; bases not matched to a gene: 14. CDR3 length equals 18 residues. CDR1 LNHDA and CDR2 SQIVND come from the germline V gene (reference sequence). In DNA form, the CDR3 reads TGTGCCAGTCTCTCGGGGACAGGGTTTTCCTATAGCAATCAGCCCCAGCATTTT. Translated: CASLSGTGFSYSNQPQHF.

The chain employs TRBV5-1 and TRBJ1-6, with 9 bases aligning to TRBD1. Germline V gene lookup returns CDR1 SGHRS and CDR2 YFSETQ. The CDR3 is made up of 15 amino acids. Trimming at V came to 4 bases and at J to 8 bases, leaving 7 bases not matched to a gene. In nucleotides, the CDR3 is TGCGCCAGCAGCGAGGGACAGGGTGCTTATTCACCCCTCCACTTT. Its protein is CASSEGQGAYSPLHF.

V usage is TRBV27 and J usage is TRBJ2-6; D perhaps matches TRBD1 (8 bases). CDR1 and CDR2 from the germline V gene are MNHEY and SMNVEV (reference sequence). CDR3 size: 17 residues. Trimming stripped 5 bases from V and 2 bases from J, with 16 bases between. DNA for the CDR3: TGTGCCAGCAGTGTTTCAGCGGGACAGGCTGGGGCCAACGTCCTGACTTTC. Translated: CASSVSAGQAGANVLTF.

This clone appeared once. V is TRBV30 and J is TRBJ1-2; no firm D call. The CDR3 has 10 residues. Trimming left V 3 bases short and J 8 bases short, with 7 bases between. CDR1 is GTSNPN, CDR2 SVGIG, per germline (reference sequence). The CDR3 spells CAWSNGGYTF. CDR3 coding DNA: TGTGCCTGGAGCAATGGAGGCTACACCTTC.

This chain links TRBV28 with TRBJ2-3; tentative D call: TRBD2 (6 bases). Germline assignment: CDR1 MDHEN and CDR2 SYDVKM. This CDR3 spans 17 amino acids. V was pared by 5 bases and J by 5 bases, with 23 bases between. CDR3 sequence (DNA): TGTGCCAGCAGTCCCCCTGGAGGGCCAAGAGAAAAAGATACGCAGTATTTT. Its protein is CASSPPGGPREKDTQYF.

The chain joins TRBV6-4 to TRBJ2-1, with 9 bases that match TRBD2. Losses at the gene ends were 5 bases for V and 9 bases for J; bases not matched to a gene: 11. The CDR3 runs to 15 residues. The germline gives CDR1 MRHNA, CDR2 SNTAGT. CDR3 residues: CASSSLAGPGGEQFF. The CDR3 DNA reads TGTGCCAGCAGTAGTCTAGCGGGACCGGGAGGTGAGCAGTTCTTC.

The V call is TRBV9, the J call TRBJ1-1; D may be TRBD1 (5 bases). This CDR3 contains 13 residues. V shed 4 bases and J shed 6 bases, with 13 bases lying between them. From germline, CDR1 is SGDLS and CDR2 YYNGEE. The CDR3 sequence is CASSTGGPAEAFF. In DNA, the CDR3 is TGTGCCAGCAGCACTGGGGGACCCGCTGAAGCTTTCTTT.

The chain couples TRBV5-1 to TRBJ2-1, with 16 bases lining up with TRBD2. The J segment lost 8 bases and the V segment lost 3 bases, leaving 11 bases of the junction unmatched. Per the germline V gene, CDR1 is SGHRS and CDR2 is YFSETQ. CDR3 size: 18 residues. The CDR3 spells CASSSGLAGGPVSYEQFF. The CDR3 coding sequence is TGCGCCAGCAGCTCGGGACTAGCGGGAGGGCCTGTCTCTTATGAGCAGTTCTTC.

This clone was observed a few times. V usage is TRBV2 and J usage is TRBJ2-3; D may match TRBD1 or TRBD2 (5 bases each). The V end lost 10 bases, the J end lost 1 base, and 12 bases lay between the germline ends. The CDR3 has 13 residues. Germline V gene sequence: CDR1 SNHLY, CDR2 FYNNEI. CDR3 loop: CATQGVGTDTQYF. The CDR3 region has the DNA TGTGCCACGCAGGGAGTCGGCACAGATACGCAGTATTTT.

The chain couples TRBV6-5 to TRBJ1-5; weak D call: TRBD1 (5 bases). V shed 6 bases and J shed 1 base, with 10 bases lying between them. Germline CDR1 is MNHEY and CDR2 is SVGAGI. The CDR3 consists of 14 residues. As DNA, the CDR3 is TGTGCCAGCAGGGGATGGGGGAGCAATCAGCCCCAGCATTTT. It specifies CASRGWGSNQPQHF.

The rearrangement joins TRBV11-2 to TRBJ1-1; TRBD1 is a possible D gene (5 bases). CDR3 length: 14 residues. V was pared by 4 bases and J by 5 bases, with 14 bases between. Germline lookup yields CDR1 SGHAT and CDR2 FQNNGV. The CDR3 protein is CASSSGSWGTEAFF. CDR3 nucleotide sequence: TGTGCCAGCAGCTCGGGGTCCTGGGGGACTGAAGCTTTCTTT. The whole variable domain, remainder taken from reference TRBV11-2 and TRBJ1-1, is EAGVAQSPRYKIIEKRQSVAFWCNPISGHATLYWYQQILGQGPKLLIQFQNNGVVDDSQLPKDRFSAERLKGVDSTLKIQPAKLEDSAVYLCASSSGSWGTEAFFGQGTRLTVV.

The genes are TRBV11-2 and TRBJ1-6; weak D call: TRBD1 (5 bases). V was clipped by 3 bases and J by 2 bases, with 11 bases between them. The CDR3 is 16 amino acids. Germline CDR1 reads SGHAT; CDR2 reads FQNNGV. This CDR3 reads CASSFLTGPYNSPLHF. The DNA of the CDR3 is TGTGCCAGCAGCTTTTTAACGGGACCCTATAATTCACCCCTCCACTTT.

The chain couples TRBV4-1 to TRBJ1-2; D unclear. Germline CDR1 and CDR2: MGHRA and YSYEKL. The germline V and J ends were trimmed by 0 bases and 7 bases, with 12 bases remaining between them. CDR3 size: 14 residues. The CDR3 loop reads CASSQETGLRGYTF. The CDR3 DNA is TGCGCCAGCAGCCAAGAGACTGGGCTCCGTGGCTACACCTTC.

V gene TRBV28 combines with J gene TRBJ1-5; TRBD1 agrees at 9 bases. Germline lookup yields CDR1 MDHEN and CDR2 SYDVKM. This CDR3 contains 16 residues. V shed 4 bases and J 6 bases; nucleotides not matched to a gene: 10. In DNA form, the CDR3 reads TGTGCCAGCAGTTATTACAGGGGGCGACCCGGTCAGCCCCAGCATTTT. Protein: CASSYYRGRPGQPQHF.